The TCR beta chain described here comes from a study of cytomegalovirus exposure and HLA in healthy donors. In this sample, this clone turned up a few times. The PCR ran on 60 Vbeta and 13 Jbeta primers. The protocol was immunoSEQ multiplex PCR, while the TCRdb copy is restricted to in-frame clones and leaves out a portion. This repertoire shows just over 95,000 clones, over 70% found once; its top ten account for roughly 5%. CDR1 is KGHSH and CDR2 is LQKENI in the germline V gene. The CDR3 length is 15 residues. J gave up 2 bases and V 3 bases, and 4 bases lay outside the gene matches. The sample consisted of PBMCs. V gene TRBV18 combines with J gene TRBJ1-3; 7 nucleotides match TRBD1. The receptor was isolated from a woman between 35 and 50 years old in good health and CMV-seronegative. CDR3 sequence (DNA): TGTGCCAGCTCACCTTTGGACAGGACTGGAAACACCATATATTTT. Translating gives CASSPLDRTGNTIYF.